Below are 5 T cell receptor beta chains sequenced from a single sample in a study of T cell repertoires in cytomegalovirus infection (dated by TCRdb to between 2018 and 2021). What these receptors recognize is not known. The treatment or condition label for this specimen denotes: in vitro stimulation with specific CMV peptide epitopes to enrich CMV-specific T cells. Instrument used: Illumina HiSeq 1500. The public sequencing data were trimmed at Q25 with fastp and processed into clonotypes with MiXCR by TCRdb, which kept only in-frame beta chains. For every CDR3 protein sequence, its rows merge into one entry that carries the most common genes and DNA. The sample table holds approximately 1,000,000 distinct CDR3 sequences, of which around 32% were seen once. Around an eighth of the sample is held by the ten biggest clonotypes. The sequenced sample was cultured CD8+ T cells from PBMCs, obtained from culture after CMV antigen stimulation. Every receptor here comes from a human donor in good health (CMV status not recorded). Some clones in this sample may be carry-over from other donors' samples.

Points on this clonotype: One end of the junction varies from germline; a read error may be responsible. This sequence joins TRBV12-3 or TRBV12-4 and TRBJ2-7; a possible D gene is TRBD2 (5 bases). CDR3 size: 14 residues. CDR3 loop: CANSPRGLAYEQYF. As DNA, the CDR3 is TGTGCCAACAGTCCCCGAGGGCTAGCCTACGAGCAGTACTTC.

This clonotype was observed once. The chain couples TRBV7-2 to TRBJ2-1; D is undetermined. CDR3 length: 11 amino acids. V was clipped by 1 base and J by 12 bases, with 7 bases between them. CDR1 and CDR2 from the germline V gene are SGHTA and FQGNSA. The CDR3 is CASSLGQRQFF. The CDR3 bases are TGTGCCAGCAGCTTAGGTCAACGGCAGTTCTTC.

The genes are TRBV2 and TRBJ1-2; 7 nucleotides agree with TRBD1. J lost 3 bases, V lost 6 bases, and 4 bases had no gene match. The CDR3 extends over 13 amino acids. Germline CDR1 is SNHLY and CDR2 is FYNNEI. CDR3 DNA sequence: TGTGCCAGCAGGAACAGGGGATACTATGGCTACACCTTC. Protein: CASRNRGYYGYTF.

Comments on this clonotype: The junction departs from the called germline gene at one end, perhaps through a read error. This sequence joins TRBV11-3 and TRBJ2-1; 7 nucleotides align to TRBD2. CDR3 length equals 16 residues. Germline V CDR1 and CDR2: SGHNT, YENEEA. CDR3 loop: CASNLDPGGSYNEQFF. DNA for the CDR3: TGTGCCAGCAACTTAGATCCGGGGGGCTCCTACAATGAGCAGTTCTTC.

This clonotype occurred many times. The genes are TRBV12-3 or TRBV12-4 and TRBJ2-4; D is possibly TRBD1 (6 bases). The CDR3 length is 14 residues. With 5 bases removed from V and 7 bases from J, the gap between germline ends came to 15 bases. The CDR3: CASSLQGPGNIQYF. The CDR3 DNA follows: TGTGCCAGCAGTCTACAGGGACCGGGGAACATTCAGTACTTC.